These 21 T cell receptor beta chains came from one sample sequenced in a study of T cell responses to AZD1222 COVID-19 vaccine. The method was immunoSEQ multiplex PCR; TCRdb's version includes in-frame clones alone and lacks a portion of them. The data contain 120,000 or so clones, roughly 89% of them singletons. This material consisted of peripheral blood, taken on day 0 of MenACWY control vaccination. The receptor source for this set is an adult in good health.

This rearrangement joins TRBV6-5 to TRBJ2-7; D uncertain. The CDR3 consists of 12 residues. Trimming removed 6 bases from V and 4 bases from J, with 10 bases in between. In germline, CDR1 is MNHEY, CDR2 SVGAGI. For the CDR3, the DNA is TGTGCCAGCAGCATGACGGAATACGAGCAGTACTTC. It encodes CASSMTEYEQYF.

This rearrangement joins TRBV6-5 to TRBJ2-2; D may be TRBD1 (5 bases). The CDR3 is 13 amino acids. Germline CDR1 and CDR2: MNHEY and SVGAGI. V lost 9 bases to trimming and J lost 0 bases, with 8 bases between them. CDR3 bases: TGTGCCAGTCAGGGCACGAACACCGGGGAGCTGTTTTTT. It translates to CASQGTNTGELFF.

This rearrangement joins TRBV5-3 to TRBJ2-7; D remains unclear. TRBV5-3 is designated an ORF whose function remains uncertain. CDR3 length equals 15 residues. The germline V and J ends were trimmed by 2 bases and 2 bases, with 14 bases remaining between them. CDR3 in DNA: TGTGCCAGAAGCTTCAACAGTACCGATCCCTACGAGCAGTACTTC. It translates to CARSFNSTDPYEQYF.

The chain has TRBV28 and TRBJ1-5; 9 bases match TRBD1. There are 18 residues in the CDR3. J was trimmed by 2 bases and V by 5 bases; bases with no gene match: 13. CDR1 MDHEN and CDR2 SYDVKM come from the germline V gene. This CDR3 is CASSGVSGQGFGNQPQHF. In DNA form, the CDR3 reads TGTGCCAGCAGTGGGGTCTCGGGACAGGGCTTTGGCAATCAGCCCCAGCATTTT.

The V and J genes are TRBV19 and TRBJ2-7; the D call may be TRBD1 or TRBD2 (5 bases each). Trimming removed 4 bases at V and 4 bases at J, with 11 bases between. The CDR3 length is 13 residues. Per the germline V gene, CDR1 is LNHDA and CDR2 is SQIVND (reference sequence). The CDR3 region is CASSTGTEYEQYF. In DNA form, the CDR3 reads TGTGCCAGTAGTACCGGGACGGAATACGAGCAGTACTTC.

A single count supports this clone. The chain combines TRBV27 with TRBJ1-1; maybe TRBD1 (5 bases). This CDR3 region has 15 residues. Germline CDR1 MNHEY, CDR2 SMNVEV (reference sequence). The ends were cut back, 0 bases at V and 3 bases at J, with 11 bases in the middle. This CDR3 reads CASSLSPRGHTEAFF. The CDR3 DNA is TGTGCCAGCAGTTTATCACCAAGGGGTCACACTGAAGCTTTCTTT.

The rearrangement links TRBV24-1 to TRBJ1-5; no reliable D call. Trimming removed 5 bases from V and 0 bases from J, with 10 bases in between. The germline V gene has CDR1 KGHDR and CDR2 SFDVKD. The CDR3 length is 15 residues. Here the CDR3 DNA reads TGTGCCACCAGTGTGCCGAGATATAGCAATCAGCCCCAGCATTTT. The encoded protein is CATSVPRYSNQPQHF.

The chain has TRBV12-3 or TRBV12-4 and TRBJ1-1, with 8 bases fitting TRBD1. The CDR3 extends over 12 amino acids. J gave up 11 bases and V 6 bases, and 8 bases lay outside the gene matches. In DNA form, the CDR3 reads TGTGCCAGCAGACTGACAGGGGTCATTGCTTTCTTT. Its protein is CASRLTGVIAFF.

This clone came up once. The chain employs TRBV12-5 and TRBJ1-5; unclear D gene. This CDR3 comprises 14 residues. The V end lost 4 bases, the J end lost 7 bases, and 14 bases lay between the germline ends. Germline CDR1 is LGHNT and CDR2 is FRNRAP. The CDR3 coding sequence is TGTGCTAGTGGTTCCGGGGAGGCGGGACAGCCCCAGCATTTT. Amino acids: CASGSGEAGQPQHF.

The rearrangement joins TRBV30 to TRBJ1-1, with 8 bases that match TRBD1. J was trimmed by 10 bases and V by 3 bases; bases with no gene match: 13. The CDR3 consists of 14 residues. Germline CDR1 and CDR2: GTSNPN and SVGIG (reference sequence). DNA of the CDR3: TGTGCCTGGAGAAGCGCCCAATCACAGGGGGGAGCTTTCTTT. Protein sequence: CAWRSAQSQGGAFF. Full variable domain (remainder filled in from reference TRBV30 and TRBJ1-1): SQTIHQWPATLVQPVGSPLSLECTVEGTSNPNLYWYRQAAGRGLQLLFYSVGIGQISSEVPQNLSASRPQDRQFILSSKKLLLSDSGFYLCAWRSAQSQGGAFFGQGTRLTVV.

This clone was recorded only once. This chain uses TRBV5-1 with TRBJ2-6; 8 positions agree with TRBD1. Germline CDR1 reads SGHRS; CDR2 reads YFSETQ. This CDR3 is 18 amino acids long. J was trimmed by 0 bases and V by 1 base; bases with no gene match: 6. CDR3 residues: CASSLWTGLNSGANVLTF. The CDR3 DNA sequence: TGCGCCAGCAGCTTGTGGACAGGGCTAAACTCTGGGGCCAACGTCCTGACTTTC.

The chain carries TRBV5-8 and TRBJ2-7; no definite D call. Germline-derived CDR1 and CDR2 are SGHTS and YDEGEE. The CDR3 covers 14 residues. Between the trimmed V and J ends, which lost 0 bases and 2 bases, there was a span of 9 bases. The chain's CDR3 is CASSLGYSTYEQYF. The CDR3 DNA is TGTGCCAGCAGCTTGGGATACTCAACCTACGAGCAGTACTTC.

This clone was observed a single time. The rearrangement joins TRBV13 to TRBJ2-1; no firm D call. Germline CDR1 PRHDT, CDR2 FYEKMQ (reference sequence). Trimming removed 5 bases from V and 8 bases from J, with 7 bases in between. The CDR3 covers 11 residues. The CDR3 protein is CASSLSDEQFF. The CDR3 nucleotides read TGTGCCAGCAGCCTGTCGGATGAGCAGTTCTTC.

This rearrangement joins TRBV2 to TRBJ1-1; D is uncertain. The CDR3 totals 15 residues. Germline CDR1 and CDR2: SNHLY and FYNNEI. V lost 0 bases and J lost 0, with 8 bases in between. The CDR3, as DNA: TGTGCCAGCAGTGAAGCGCTTGTGATGAACACTGAAGCTTTCTTT. It translates to CASSEALVMNTEAFF.

The CDR3 loop reads CASRSDTNNQPQHF. DNA of the CDR3: TGCGCCAGCAGATCAGATACAAACAATCAGCCCCAGCATTTT. The chain couples TRBV5-1 to TRBJ1-5; D is unclear. In germline, CDR1 is SGHRS, CDR2 YFSETQ. The V and J ends lost 5 bases and 3 bases respectively, with 12 bases between them. The length of the CDR3 is 14 residues.

The chain recombines TRBV11-2 with TRBJ2-5; TRBD2 matches at 12 bases. The germline gives CDR1 SGHAT, CDR2 FQNNGV. CDR3 length equals 17 residues. V lost 6 bases to trimming and J lost 4 bases; unmatched junction nucleotides: 12. The CDR3 sequence is CASSPYPTSGRLETQYF. CDR3 nucleotide sequence: TGTGCCAGCAGTCCCTACCCGACTAGCGGGAGATTAGAGACCCAGTACTTC. The variable domain in full, with the rest retrieved from reference TRBV11-2 and TRBJ2-5, is EAGVAQSPRYKIIEKRQSVAFWCNPISGHATLYWYQQILGQGPKLLIQFQNNGVVDDSQLPKDRFSAERLKGVDSTLKIQPAKLEDSAVYLCASSPYPTSGRLETQYFGPGTRLLVL.

J is TRBJ2-4 and V is TRBV10-2, with 8 bases fitting TRBD2. The V gene's germline CDR1 is WSHSY and CDR2 SAAADI. CDR3 length: 19 residues. After removal of 0 bases from V and 0 bases from J, the junction contained 10 bases not matched to a gene. As DNA, the CDR3 is TGCGCCAGCAGTGAGTCGAGCAATAGCGGGACGCTAGCCAAAAACATTCAGTACTTC. It encodes CASSESSNSGTLAKNIQYF.

This clone was observed a single time. CDR3 sequence (DNA): TGTGCCAGCAGTGAGGGGGGGACACTCAACACCGGGGAGCTGTTTTTT. This codes for CASSEGGTLNTGELFF. The V and J genes are TRBV6-4 and TRBJ2-2, with a tentative D call TRBD2 (7 bases). The CDR3 is 16 residues long. Germline CDR1 MRHNA, CDR2 SNTAGT. Trimming shortened V by 3 bases and J by 2 bases, and 13 bases separated the two germline ends.

This clone was seen just once. V gene TRBV5-1 combines with J gene TRBJ2-4; D uncertain. This CDR3 has 15 residues. The V gene's germline CDR1 is SGHRS and CDR2 YFSETQ. Trimming took off 5 bases at V and 4 bases at J, with 16 bases between the two ends. The CDR3 protein is CASRGGTAAKNIQYF. DNA for the CDR3: TGCGCCAGCAGAGGCGGAACGGCGGCAAAAAACATTCAGTACTTC.

The rearrangement joins TRBV6-2 or TRBV6-3 to TRBJ1-1; 7 positions match TRBD1. The CDR3 has 17 residues. Germline V gives CDR1 MNHEY, CDR2 SVGEGT. Unmatched junction bases numbered 10, after V lost 0 bases and J lost 3 bases. The CDR3 here is CASSYSLQGREDTEAFF. CDR3 nucleotide sequence: TGTGCCAGCAGTTACTCCTTACAGGGGAGGGAAGACACTGAAGCTTTCTTT.

The V gene is TRBV20-1, the J gene TRBJ2-1, with unresolved D. Trimming took off 5 bases at V and 10 bases at J, with 12 bases between the two ends. This CDR3 has 11 amino acids. Germline values: CDR1 DFQATT, CDR2 SNEGSKA (reference sequence). The CDR3 nucleotides are TGCAGTGCTTCGGTGACCCCAGAGCAGTTCTTC. It codes for CSASVTPEQFF.